The 9 T cell receptor beta chains below come from one sample, sequenced in a study of neurological immune-mediated disorders. TCRdb independently ran MiXCR on the 5' RACE reads; one entry per CDR3 protein. The sample records about 62,000 distinct CDR3 sequences, approximately 3.7% being singletons. The sequencing input was PBMCs. These receptors originate from a woman aged 50 to 60 with multiple sclerosis.

This clonotype was recorded many times. The rearrangement uses TRBV5-1 and TRBJ1-1; unclear D gene. Trimming pared 4 bases from V and 1 base from J, leaving 11 bases between. The CDR3 sequence is 14 residues long. Germline values: CDR1 SGHRS, CDR2 YFSETQ. This CDR3 is CASSIGAGNTEAFF. DNA for the CDR3: TGCGCCAGCAGCATCGGTGCGGGGAACACTGAAGCTTTCTTT.

This clonotype was detected ten times or more. The V gene is TRBV11-2, the J gene TRBJ2-5; 9 bases align to TRBD1. Germline assignment: CDR1 SGHAT and CDR2 FQNNGV. The CDR3 spans 13 residues. Trimming at V came to 7 bases and at J to 5 bases, leaving 5 bases not matched to a gene. The CDR3 nucleotides are TGTGCCAGCACAGGGACAGGGTCGGAGACCCAGTACTTC. Translated, it gives CASTGTGSETQYF.

This clonotype has at least ten counts. CDR3 DNA sequence: TGTGCCAGCAGCGCGAGCGGGGCCTACACAGATACGCAGTATTTT. This gives the protein CASSASGAYTDTQYF. The rearrangement links TRBV9 to TRBJ2-3, with 7 bases fitting TRBD2. The CDR3 runs to 15 residues. V gave up 3 bases and J gave up 2 bases; unmatched junction bases: 6. Germline V lookup: CDR1 SGDLS, CDR2 YYNGEE. Full variable domain (remainder filled in from reference TRBV9 and TRBJ2-3): DSGVTQTPKHLITATGQRVTLRCSPRSGDLSVYWYQQSLDQGLQFLIQYYNGEERAKGNILERFSAQQFPDLHSELNLSSLELGDSALYFCASSASGAYTDTQYFGPGTRLTVL.

The sample holds many counts of this clonotype. The chain links TRBV7-2 to TRBJ2-5; possibly TRBD1 or TRBD2 for D (5 bases each). This CDR3 region has 13 residues. Looked up from germline, CDR1 is SGHTA and CDR2 is FQGNSA. V dropped 5 bases and J dropped 5 bases, with 12 bases sitting between them. The CDR3 loop reads CASSPAWGETQYF. The CDR3 DNA is TGTGCCAGCAGCCCAGCCTGGGGGGAGACCCAGTACTTC.

This clonotype was counted ten times or more. CDR3 DNA: TGCAGCGTTGGGTCCGGACAGGGTGAGACCCAGTACTTC. Translated: CSVGSGQGETQYF. The V and J genes are TRBV29-1 and TRBJ2-5; 8 nucleotides agree with TRBD1. The CDR3 extends over 13 amino acids. Germline loops: CDR1 SQVTM, CDR2 ANQGSEA. Unmatched junction bases numbered 6, after V lost 4 bases and J lost 5 bases.

This clonotype was detected many times. The chain employs TRBV25-1 and TRBJ1-5, with TRBD1 matching 8 bases. Per the germline V gene, CDR1 is MGHDK and CDR2 is SYGVNS. J was trimmed by 3 bases and V by 2 bases; bases with no gene match: 3. The CDR3 has 15 amino acids. This chain's CDR3 is CASSEGRGPNQPQHF. CDR3 DNA: TGTGCCAGCAGTGAAGGCAGGGGGCCCAATCAGCCCCAGCATTTT.

This clonotype was recorded at least ten times. The chain is built from TRBV11-2 and TRBJ1-4, with a tentative D call TRBD1 (6 bases). Germline values: CDR1 SGHAT, CDR2 FQNNGV. The CDR3 has 15 amino acids. The V end was cut by 2 bases, the J end by 8 bases, with 15 bases between. This CDR3 reads CASSLYGGAGEKLFF. The CDR3 coding sequence is TGTGCCAGCAGCTTATATGGGGGCGCGGGGGAAAAACTGTTTTTT.

This clonotype turned up a few times. The chain links TRBV18 to TRBJ2-2, with 8 bases aligning to TRBD1. This CDR3 is built from 16 residues. Looked up from germline, CDR1 is KGHSH and CDR2 is LQKENI. J lost 3 bases, V lost 3 bases, and 6 bases had no gene match. In DNA form, the CDR3 reads TGTGCCAGCTCACCCTTCGGACAGGGTGACACCGGGGAGCTGTTTTTT. It is translated as CASSPFGQGDTGELFF.

In its sample, this clonotype was seen many times. The CDR3 is CASSFVGPESAFF. The CDR3 DNA follows: TGTGCCAGCAGCTTTGTGGGCCCGGAGTCGGCTTTCTTT. This chain connects TRBV5-5 to TRBJ1-1; D is unresolved. Germline CDR1 is SGHKS and CDR2 is YYEKEE (reference sequence). Trimming stripped 2 bases from V and 11 bases from J, with 16 bases between. CDR3 size: 13 residues.